A selection of T cell receptor beta chains follows, all from one sample in a study of blood T cell repertoires in COVID-19. Assay: immunoSEQ multiplex PCR; the TCRdb copy retains only in-frame clones and omits some. The sample has approximately 90,000 clones, over 80% seen once. Input material: peripheral blood. Source of these receptors: an elderly woman with active or convalescent COVID-19. Each CDR3 is given with its conserved first and last residue. The D gene is left open where the match is weak. Only some rows state a clone size, as once, few, many or a class for expanded clones.

CDR3aa | CDR3nt | abundance | d_gene | j_gene | v_gene
CASSLSFNGGLGGYTF | TGTGCCAGCAGTTTATCCTTTAATGGGGGACTTGGAGGCTACACCTTC | . | . | TRBJ1-2 | TRBV27
CASSLAGAHITGELFF | TGCGCCAGCAGCTTAGCAGGGGCGCATATCACCGGGGAGCTGTTTTTT | once | . | TRBJ2-2 | TRBV5-1
CASSLVTGGWTEAFF | TGTGCCAGCAGCTTAGTCACGGGGGGCTGGACTGAAGCTTTCTTT | few | . | TRBJ1-1 | TRBV11-1
CASRSGTGAREAFF | TGTGCCAGCAGGTCGGGGACAGGGGCGCGTGAAGCTTTCTTT | once | TRBD1 | TRBJ1-1 | TRBV2
CSVEGREVQQETQYF | TGCAGCGTTGAAGGGCGGGAGGTTCAACAAGAGACCCAGTACTTC | few | TRBD2 | TRBJ2-5 | TRBV29-1
CATSDVGQGYLGETQYF | TGTGCCACCAGTGATGTCGGACAGGGGTATTTGGGAGAGACCCAGTACTTC | . | TRBD1 | TRBJ2-5 | TRBV24-1
CASSLAPAGNQRAFF | TGTGCCAGCAGCTTGGCCCCGGCGGGTAATCAAAGAGCTTTCTTT | . | . | TRBJ1-1 | TRBV5-6
CASRRQGAFSTDTQYF | TGTGCCAGCCGGCGACAGGGGGCGTTTAGCACAGATACGCAGTATTTT | . | TRBD1 | TRBJ2-3 | TRBV7-2
CASSEVAISYNEQFF | TGTGCCAGCAGTGAAGTAGCAATCTCCTACAATGAGCAGTTCTTC | . | . | TRBJ2-1 | TRBV2
CASSLETGVNTEAFF | TGTGCCAGCAGCCTAGAGACAGGCGTGAACACTGAAGCTTTCTTT | . | . | TRBJ1-1 | TRBV11-3
CASSLETGGGLGYGYTF | TGCGCCAGCAGCTTGGAGACAGGAGGGGGCTTGGGCTATGGCTACACCTTC | . | TRBD1 | TRBJ1-2 | TRBV5-1
CASSPTSTYNEQFF | TGTGCCAGCAGCCCAACTAGTACCTACAATGAGCAGTTCTTC | once | . | TRBJ2-1 | TRBV6-6
CASSQVPGSNTGELFF | TGCGCCAGCAGCCAAGTCCCAGGTTCGAACACCGGGGAGCTGTTTTTT | . | . | TRBJ2-2 | TRBV4-3
CASSISGSPAEQYF | TGTGCCAGTAGTATTTCGGGGTCCCCTGCCGAGCAGTACTTC | . | . | TRBJ2-7 | TRBV19
CASSYEVIPSYEQYF | TGTGCCAGCAGTTACGAGGTGATTCCCTCCTACGAGCAGTACTTC | . | . | TRBJ2-7 | TRBV6-6
CASSRTGTGDHEQYF | TGCGCCAGCAGCCGCACCGGGACAGGGGACCACGAGCAGTACTTC | . | TRBD1 | TRBJ2-7 | TRBV4-3
CASSQPLTPYNEQFF | TGTGCCAGCAGCCAACCACTCACTCCCTACAATGAGCAGTTCTTC | . | . | TRBJ2-1 | TRBV3-1/TRBV3-2
CAWRLSGRTYEQYF | TGTGCCTGGAGACTTAGCGGGAGGACCTACGAGCAGTACTTC | . | TRBD2 | TRBJ2-7 | TRBV30
CASSESILAGLSDIQYF | TGCGCCAGCAGTGAGTCTATTTTAGCGGGATTGTCGGACATTCAGTACTTC | . | TRBD2 | TRBJ2-4 | TRBV10-2
CASSSGDATDTQYF | TGCGCCAGCAGCAGCGGCGACGCGACAGATACGCAGTATTTT | . | . | TRBJ2-3 | TRBV5-1
CASSDAGTGASYEQYF | TGCGCCAGCAGCGACGCCGGGACAGGGGCCTCCTACGAGCAGTACTTC | once | TRBD1 | TRBJ2-7 | TRBV5-1
CASSPSYATNEKLFF | TGTGCCAGCAGCCCTTCCTACGCAACTAATGAAAAACTGTTTTTT | once | . | TRBJ1-4 | TRBV5-4
CSASGQGHYEQYF | TGCAGTGCTAGTGGACAGGGCCACTACGAGCAGTACTTC | once | TRBD1 | TRBJ2-7 | TRBV20-1
CASSPQPGTGKGAEAFF | TGTGCCAGCAGCCCCCAACCCGGGACAGGGAAGGGGGCTGAAGCTTTCTTT | . | TRBD1 | TRBJ1-1 | TRBV14
CASSSSGGAYEQFF | TGTGCCAGCAGCTCTAGCGGGGGGGCCTATGAGCAGTTCTTC | . | TRBD2 | TRBJ2-1 | TRBV3-1/TRBV3-2
CASSIVSDNEQFF | TGTGCCAGTAGTATTGTGTCAGACAATGAGCAGTTCTTC | . | . | TRBJ2-1 | TRBV19
CASSEIAGFETQYF | TGTGCCAGCAGTGAAATAGCGGGGTTTGAGACCCAGTACTTC | . | TRBD2 | TRBJ2-5 | TRBV2
CASTLNRAYQPQHF | TGTGCCAGCACCCTGAACAGGGCCTACCAGCCCCAGCATTTT | . | . | TRBJ1-5 | TRBV28
CASSRDRDQPQHF | TGTGCCAGCAGCCGTGACAGGGATCAGCCCCAGCATTTT | . | TRBD1 | TRBJ1-5 | TRBV5-4
CASSLSGGATGELFF | TGTGCCAGCAGTCTGAGCGGGGGGGCCACCGGGGAGCTGTTTTTT | few | TRBD2 | TRBJ2-2 | TRBV2